The 30 T cell receptor beta chains given below trace back to one sample, sequenced in a study of blood T cell repertoires in COVID-19. The repertoire was sequenced with immunoSEQ multiplex PCR; TCRdb's copy has only in-frame clones and lacks some. This table holds about 290,000 clones, roughly 91% found once. The material sequenced was peripheral blood. The receptors shown here come from a man aged 40-49 years with acute or convalescent COVID-19.

V and J are TRBV24-1 and TRBJ1-1; TRBD1 agrees at 7 bases. The V gene's germline CDR1 is KGHDR and CDR2 SFDVKD. The CDR3 has 15 amino acids. J lost 3 bases, V lost 7 bases, and 10 bases had no gene match. Here the CDR3 reads CATRARAGGDTEAFF. CDR3 coding DNA: TGTGCCACCAGGGCGAGGGCAGGGGGTGACACTGAAGCTTTCTTT.

The CDR3 DNA sequence: TGTGCCAGCAAAGTAGCGGGGGGATCCTACAATGAGCAGTTCTTC. Its protein product is CASKVAGGSYNEQFF. This rearrangement joins TRBV6-5 to TRBJ2-1, with 10 bases identical to TRBD2. Germline CDR1 is MNHEY and CDR2 is SVGAGI. The V and J ends lost 7 bases and 1 base, in that order; junction bases with no gene match: 4. There are 15 residues in the CDR3.

This clone was observed a handful of times. The chain is built from TRBV2 and TRBJ1-1, with 11 bases fitting TRBD1. The length of the CDR3 is 12 residues. Germline CDR1 and CDR2: SNHLY and FYNNEI. V lost 6 bases to trimming and J lost 12 bases; unmatched junction nucleotides: 6. The chain's CDR3 is CASSGTGGTTFF. The CDR3 DNA sequence: TGTGCCAGCAGCGGGACAGGGGGGACAACTTTCTTT.

This chain connects TRBV6-5 to TRBJ1-1, with 7 bases aligning to TRBD1. V was pared by 5 bases and J by 1 base, with 4 bases of the junction left unmatched. The CDR3 sequence is 14 residues long. Germline CDR1 MNHEY, CDR2 SVGAGI. CDR3 bases: TGTGCCAGCAGTCGGGACAGCTGGAACACTGAAGCTTTCTTT. Translation gives CASSRDSWNTEAFF.

This rearrangement joins TRBV7-2 to TRBJ1-4; 9 bases line up with TRBD1. Trimming took 3 bases from V and 8 from J; bases not matched to a gene: 7. Germline CDR1 is SGHTA and CDR2 is FQGNSA. The CDR3 is made up of 15 amino acids. CDR3 residues: CASSFTGGSGEKLFF. CDR3 nucleotides: TGTGCCAGCAGCTTTACAGGGGGCTCTGGGGAAAAACTGTTTTTT.

The V and J genes are TRBV10-3 and TRBJ1-1, with TRBD1 matching 8 bases. Trimming removed 6 bases from V and 3 bases from J; junction bases left unmatched: 12. This CDR3 has 16 amino acids. The germline V gene has CDR1 ENHRY and CDR2 SYGVKD. CDR3 loop: CAISVFDRGRDTEAFF. CDR3 sequence (DNA): TGTGCCATCAGCGTTTTCGACAGGGGTAGGGACACTGAAGCTTTCTTT.

This clone was observed a few times. This chain joins TRBV10-3 and TRBJ2-7; a weak D match, TRBD2 (6 bases). CDR3 length: 16 amino acids. Germline V gene lookup returns CDR1 ENHRY and CDR2 SYGVKD. Trimming took off 2 bases at V and 0 bases at J, with 14 bases between the two ends. CDR3 in amino acids: CAISERRGGSSYEQYF. The CDR3 region has the DNA TGTGCCATCAGTGAGCGGAGAGGAGGGAGCTCCTACGAGCAGTACTTC.

The chain couples TRBV18 to TRBJ1-4; D is unresolved. The CDR3 has 14 residues. Germline V gives CDR1 KGHSH, CDR2 LQKENI. Trimming shortened V by 6 bases and J by 3 bases, and 11 bases separated the two germline ends. CDR3 DNA sequence: TGTGCCAGCTCGCCCAGTGCCCCTAATGAAAAACTGTTTTTT. This gives the protein CASSPSAPNEKLFF.

The gene calls are TRBV30 and TRBJ1-1; 7 bases are a match to TRBD1. This CDR3 has 13 amino acids. From germline, CDR1 is GTSNPN and CDR2 SVGIG (reference sequence). Losses at the gene ends were 7 bases for V and 0 bases for J; bases not matched to a gene: 5. Here the CDR3 DNA reads TGTGCCTCGACAGGGAACATGAACACTGAAGCTTTCTTT. Its translation is CASTGNMNTEAFF.

The V gene is TRBV2, the J gene TRBJ2-2; possible D gene TRBD2, 6 bases. This CDR3 has 14 residues. The germline V gene encodes CDR1 SNHLY and CDR2 FYNNEI. V lost 8 bases to trimming and J lost 5 bases, with 15 bases between them. The DNA for the CDR3 is TGTGCCAGCCGGAGTCGGGGGAGGACCGGGGAGCTGTTTTTT. Translating gives CASRSRGRTGELFF. The variable domain in full, with the rest retrieved from reference TRBV2 and TRBJ2-2, is EPEVTQTPSHQVTQMGQEVILRCVPISNHLYFYWYRQILGQKVEFLVSFYNNEISEKSEIFDDQFSVERPDGSNFTLKIRSTKLEDSAMYFCASRSRGRTGELFFGEGSRLTVL.

The J gene is TRBJ1-1, the V gene TRBV9, with a possible D match to TRBD1 (6 bases). V dropped 3 bases and J dropped 10 bases, with 16 bases sitting between them. The germline gives CDR1 SGDLS, CDR2 YYNGEE. The CDR3 has 13 residues. CDR3 in DNA: TGTGCCAGCAGCGCGGCCCGGGACACGGGAGCTTTCTTT. Its protein is CASSAARDTGAFF.

The chain uses TRBV6-1 and TRBJ2-3; D call uncertain. This CDR3 region has 16 residues. Between the trimmed V and J ends, which lost 2 bases and 6 bases, there was a span of 18 bases. Germline values: CDR1 MNHNS, CDR2 SASEGT. CDR3 in DNA: TGTGCCAGCAGTGAACTGCCGCGCGACCCCGGGGATACGCAGTATTTT. Translated: CASSELPRDPGDTQYF.

This rearrangement joins TRBV12-5 to TRBJ1-2; D is uncertain. Trimming took 6 bases from V and 2 from J, leaving 7 bases between them. Germline lookup yields CDR1 LGHNT and CDR2 FRNRAP. The CDR3 totals 12 residues. In nucleotides, the CDR3 is TGTGCTAGTGGACCTCTAAACTATGGCTACACCTTC. The encoded protein is CASGPLNYGYTF.

The rearrangement uses TRBV5-6 and TRBJ1-2; 9 bases line up with TRBD1. Germline trimming cut 5 bases from V and 8 bases from J; bases unmatched to any gene: 4. CDR3 length equals 12 residues. Germline assignment: CDR1 SGHDT and CDR2 YYEEEE. Here the CDR3 DNA reads TGTGCCAGCAGTGGGACAGGGCCCGGCTACACCTTC. Translated, it gives CASSGTGPGYTF.

V is TRBV5-1 and J is TRBJ2-7, with 10 bases matching TRBD2. Germline assignment: CDR1 SGHRS and CDR2 YFSETQ. V lost 0 bases and J lost 2; bases outside the gene matches: 2. This CDR3 has 15 residues. In DNA form, the CDR3 reads TGCGCCAGCAGCTTGGGGACTAGCGGCCCCTACGAGCAGTACTTC. Translation: CASSLGTSGPYEQYF.

Turning to this clone: Other DNA variants within this sample encode the same CDR3. This sequence joins TRBV27 and TRBJ1-1; D gene ambiguous. Trimming stripped 3 bases from V and 1 base from J, with 6 bases between. Germline V gene data show CDR1 as MNHEY and CDR2 as SMNVEV (reference sequence). The CDR3 runs to 13 residues. CDR3 nucleotide sequence: TGTGCCAGCAGTTTGCGGGAGAACACTGAAGCTTTCTTT. Protein: CASSLRENTEAFF.

The rearrangement joins TRBV12-3 or TRBV12-4 to TRBJ2-7; possible D gene TRBD1, 6 bases. Deletions cut 4 bases from V and 4 bases from J, with 11 bases between. There are 13 residues in the CDR3. The CDR3 here is CASSSPGDYEQYF. CDR3 DNA: TGTGCCAGCAGTTCTCCAGGGGATTACGAGCAGTACTTC.

The chain has TRBV6-1 and TRBJ2-1; D unresolved. V shed 2 bases and J shed 2 bases, with 13 bases lying between them. The CDR3 has 16 residues. Per germline, CDR1 MNHNS and CDR2 SASEGT. CDR3 sequence reads: CASSEQSLYPYNEQFF. CDR3 nucleotide sequence: TGTGCCAGCAGTGAACAGTCGCTTTATCCCTACAATGAGCAGTTCTTC.

The chain has TRBV11-2 and TRBJ1-5; TRBD1 aligns across 9 bases. V shed 1 base and J 8 bases; nucleotides not matched to a gene: 3. This CDR3 is built from 14 residues. Germline V CDR1 and CDR2: SGHAT, FQNNGV. CDR3 DNA: TGTGCCAGCAGCTTAGGGACAGGGGCTGAGCCCCAGCATTTT. Its translation is CASSLGTGAEPQHF.

The rearrangement uses TRBV7-9 and TRBJ2-7; 9 bases match TRBD1. V trimming: 5 bases; J trimming: 3 bases; junction bases outside the gene matches: 8. Germline V gives CDR1 SEHNR, CDR2 FQNEAQ (reference sequence). There are 15 residues in the CDR3. The DNA for the CDR3 is TGTGCCAGCAGCCCAGGGACAGGGAGCCTCTACGAGCAGTACTTC. This codes for CASSPGTGSLYEQYF.

This chain joins TRBV28 and TRBJ1-5; 7 nucleotides line up with TRBD1. V was pared by 3 bases and J by 5 bases, with 10 bases of the junction left unmatched. This CDR3 spans 16 amino acids. From germline, CDR1 is MDHEN and CDR2 SYDVKM. Here the CDR3 reads CASSLADRAGDQPQHF. The CDR3, as DNA: TGTGCCAGCAGTTTGGCCGACAGGGCAGGGGATCAGCCCCAGCATTTT.

The J gene is TRBJ1-5, the V gene TRBV19; 12 positions agree with TRBD1. V was pared by 10 bases and J by 7 bases, with 8 bases of the junction left unmatched. CDR3 size: 14 residues. CDR1 and CDR2 (germline): LNHDA, SQIVND (reference sequence). The DNA of the CDR3 is TGTGCCACCTGGGACAGGGGGCAGGGGCAGCCCCAGCATTTT. Amino acids: CATWDRGQGQPQHF.

The chain joins TRBV28 to TRBJ1-1, with D tentatively TRBD1 (5 bases). Deletions cut 7 bases from V and 0 bases from J, with 12 bases between. Germline CDR1 reads MDHEN; CDR2 reads SYDVKM. CDR3 length: 14 residues. CDR3 nucleotides: TGTGCCAGCACCCCCCCGGGGGTGAACACTGAAGCTTTCTTT. This gives the protein CASTPPGVNTEAFF.

There are a few counts of this clone. The rearrangement links TRBV5-1 to TRBJ2-4; tentatively, D is TRBD1 (5 bases). V dropped 4 bases and J dropped 7 bases, with 9 bases sitting between them. The germline CDR1 and CDR2 sequences are SGHRS and YFSETQ. The CDR3 contains 12 residues. The CDR3 sequence: CASSDSLNIQYF. DNA of the CDR3: TGCGCCAGCAGCGACAGTTTGAACATTCAGTACTTC.

CDR3 sequence (DNA): TGTGCCAGCAGTGCAGCCACGGTCAATCAGCCCCAGCATTTT. Translated: CASSAATVNQPQHF. J is TRBJ1-5 and V is TRBV6-1; D is uncertain. There are 14 residues in the CDR3. V shed 4 bases and J shed 3 bases, with 10 bases lying between them. Germline loops: CDR1 MNHNS, CDR2 SASEGT.

This rearrangement joins TRBV6-4 to TRBJ1-5; TRBD1 matches at 8 bases. The junction had 5 bases not matched to a gene; V was cut back by 4 bases and J by 6 bases. In germline, CDR1 is MRHNA, CDR2 SNTAGT. The CDR3 totals 14 residues. The CDR3, as DNA: TGTGCCAGCAGTGTTCAGACAGGGGCTCAGCCCCAGCATTTT. Translation: CASSVQTGAQPQHF.

Here the CDR3 DNA reads TGTGCCAGCAGCGTAGCTTTTGATGGGGCTGGCTACACCTTC. Translation gives CASSVAFDGAGYTF. The chain is built from TRBV9 and TRBJ1-2; D possibly corresponds to TRBD1 (5 bases). V dropped 0 bases and J dropped 7 bases, with 13 bases sitting between them. CDR1 and CDR2 (germline): SGDLS, YYNGEE. The CDR3 spans 14 residues.

This clone was found once. This chain links TRBV7-9 with TRBJ2-1; D not resolved. The CDR3 runs 15 residues. Between the trimmed V and J ends, which lost 1 base and 5 bases, there was a span of 12 bases. CDR1 and CDR2 (germline): SEHNR, FQNEAQ (reference sequence). The CDR3 loop reads CASSLGGVGHNEQFF. The CDR3 region has the DNA TGTGCCAGCAGCTTAGGTGGTGTTGGGCACAATGAGCAGTTCTTC.

Only a few counts were recorded for this clone. This chain links TRBV5-1 with TRBJ1-1; D perhaps matches TRBD1 (6 bases). The CDR3 runs to 14 residues. The V and J ends lost 4 bases and 5 bases respectively, with 15 bases between them. Per the germline V gene, CDR1 is SGHRS and CDR2 is YFSETQ. Here the CDR3 DNA reads TGCGCCAGCAGCGTACAGGGAGGGTTGACTGAAGCTTTCTTT. Its protein product is CASSVQGGLTEAFF.

This clone has a handful of counts. The CDR3 sequence is CASSSGTGRVDQPQHF. DNA of the CDR3: TGTGCCAGCAGCAGCGGGACAGGGCGGGTGGATCAGCCCCAGCATTTT. This chain connects TRBV7-8 to TRBJ1-5, with 9 bases identical to TRBD1. J lost 5 bases, V lost 5 bases, and 10 bases had no gene match. The CDR3 length is 16 residues. Germline-derived CDR1 and CDR2 are SGHVS and FQNEAQ.